This T cell receptor beta chain emerged from a study of control samples from healthy donors and cancer patients. TCRdb keeps only in-frame clones here, not all; method: immunoSEQ multiplex PCR. The sample carries approximately 120,000 clones, more than 70% recorded once. This clone was seen once. The germline CDR1 and CDR2 sequences are KGHSH and LQKENI. The V gene lost 6 bases and the J gene lost 3 bases, with 11 bases spanning the gap. The CDR3 consists of 13 residues. Material for sequencing was blood. The receptor was derived from a man between 60 and 70 years old in good health. The V gene is TRBV18, the J gene TRBJ1-2, with unresolved D. The CDR3 spells CASSLEADYGYTF. Written as DNA, the CDR3 is TGTGCCAGCTCGCTAGAGGCGGACTATGGCTACACCTTC.